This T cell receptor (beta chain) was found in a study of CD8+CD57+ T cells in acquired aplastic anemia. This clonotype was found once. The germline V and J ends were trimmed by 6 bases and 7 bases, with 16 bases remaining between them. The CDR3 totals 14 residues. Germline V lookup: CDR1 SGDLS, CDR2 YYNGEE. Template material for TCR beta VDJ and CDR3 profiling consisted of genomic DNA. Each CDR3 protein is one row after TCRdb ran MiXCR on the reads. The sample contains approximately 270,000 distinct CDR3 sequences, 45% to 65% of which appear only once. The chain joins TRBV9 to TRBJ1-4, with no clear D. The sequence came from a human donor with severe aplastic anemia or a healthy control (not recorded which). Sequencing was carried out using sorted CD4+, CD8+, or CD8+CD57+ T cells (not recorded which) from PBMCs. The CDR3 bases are TGTGCCAGCACCTGGGGTTCTGAGGGTGAAAAACTGTTTTTT. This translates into CASTWGSEGEKLFF. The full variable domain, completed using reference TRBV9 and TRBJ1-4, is DSGVTQTPKHLITATGQRVTLRCSPRSGDLSVYWYQQSLDQGLQFLIQYYNGEERAKGNILERFSAQQFPDLHSELNLSSLELGDSALYFCASTWGSEGEKLFFGSGTQLSVL.